This TCR beta chain appears in the sequencing data of a study of blood T cell repertoires in COVID-19. On the study more broadly: The analysed material was cDNA or gDNA that came from T cells, B-cell-depleted T cells, or PBMCs.

Authors' processing steps: Cell counts per sample came from amplifying reference gene primers. The method was immunoSEQ multiplex PCR; TCRdb's version includes in-frame clones alone and lacks a portion of them. The V and J calls and clone size were taken over from that table, and D and trimming were inferred from the DNA. This sample has some 150,000 clones, with about 88% found just once. This clone was picked up a small number of times. Sequenced sample: peripheral blood. This receptor was taken from a man between 35 and 55 years old with acute or convalescent COVID-19.

CDR3 in amino acids: CASSTAYNEQFF. The CDR3 DNA reads TGTGCCAGCAGTACAGCCTACAATGAGCAGTTCTTC. The chain recombines TRBV25-1 with TRBJ2-1, with D unclear. The V gene lost 5 bases and the J gene lost 2 bases, with 4 bases spanning the gap. The CDR3 has 12 residues. CDR1 and CDR2 (germline): MGHDK, SYGVNS.